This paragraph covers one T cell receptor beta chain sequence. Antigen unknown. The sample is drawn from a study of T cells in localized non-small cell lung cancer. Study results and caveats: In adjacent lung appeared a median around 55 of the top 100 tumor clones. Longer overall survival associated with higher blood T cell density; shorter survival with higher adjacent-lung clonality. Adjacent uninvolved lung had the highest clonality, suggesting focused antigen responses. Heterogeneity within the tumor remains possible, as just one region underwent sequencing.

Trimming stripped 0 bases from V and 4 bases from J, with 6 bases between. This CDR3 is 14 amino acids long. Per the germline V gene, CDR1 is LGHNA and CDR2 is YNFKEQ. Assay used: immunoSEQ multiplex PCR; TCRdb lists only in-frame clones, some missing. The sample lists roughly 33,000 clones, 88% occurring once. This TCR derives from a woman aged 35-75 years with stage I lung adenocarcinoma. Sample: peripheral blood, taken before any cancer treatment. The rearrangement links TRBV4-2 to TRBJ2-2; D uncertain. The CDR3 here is CASSQDGSTGELFF. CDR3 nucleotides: TGTGCCAGCAGCCAAGATGGCAGCACCGGGGAGCTGTTTTTT.